Following are 25 T cell receptor beta chains from one sample sequenced in a study of PD-1 blockade in classical Hodgkin lymphoma. Libraries were prepared by immunoSEQ multiplex PCR; TCRdb keeps only in-frame clonotypes and omits some of them. Among 8,000 or so clones, around 83% were seen once, and the ten largest hold about 20%. Every patient experienced relapse after autologous stem cell transplantation, and brentuximab vedotin exposure varied. From thawed PBMCs, magnetic negative selection was used to isolate the CD8+ T cells. The sample in question was CD8+ T cells from blood, obtained at baseline. These receptors were obtained from a human donor with classical Hodgkin lymphoma.

This sequence joins TRBV2 and TRBJ1-5, with D perhaps matching TRBD1 (6 bases). The CDR3 is 16 residues long. Per germline, CDR1 SNHLY and CDR2 FYNNEI. The germline V and J ends were trimmed by 5 bases and 0 bases, with 14 bases remaining between them. CDR3 loop: CASSRTGPYSNQPQHF. The CDR3 DNA reads as TGTGCCAGCAGTCGAACAGGGCCGTATAGCAATCAGCCCCAGCATTTT.

This chain uses TRBV30 with TRBJ1-2; possibly TRBD1 for D (5 bases). CDR1 and CDR2 from the germline V gene are GTSNPN and SVGIG (reference sequence). This CDR3 is built from 17 residues. The V gene lost 2 bases and the J gene lost 4 bases, with 23 bases spanning the gap. The CDR3 reads CAWSYGPPGGIGYGYTF. In DNA form, the CDR3 reads TGTGCCTGGAGTTATGGCCCTCCCGGGGGTATCGGCTATGGCTACACCTTC.

The J gene is TRBJ1-2, the V gene TRBV21-1. TRBV21-1 is a listed pseudogene. The CDR3 spans 16 residues. In DNA form, the CDR3 reads TGTGCCAGCAGCAAATCAATTATGGTGCCCGAATACGGCTACACCTTC. It specifies CASSKSIMVPEYGYTF.

The chain combines TRBV5-4 with TRBJ2-3; D assignment may be TRBD1 or TRBD2 (6 bases each). V lost 4 bases and J 4 bases, leaving 13 bases between the germline ends. Germline CDR1 and CDR2: SGHNT and YYREEE (reference sequence). The CDR3 sequence is 14 residues long. CDR3 nucleotides: TGTGCCAGCAGCCCAGGAGGGGGTGCAGATACGCAGTATTTT. It is translated as CASSPGGGADTQYF.

This chain uses TRBV28 with TRBJ1-3; unclear D gene. This CDR3 is built from 14 residues. The V end was cut by 8 bases, the J end by 0 bases, with 11 bases between. Germline CDR1 MDHEN, CDR2 SYDVKM. CDR3 residues: CASLGFSSGNTIYF. For the CDR3, the DNA is TGTGCCAGCTTGGGGTTTAGCTCTGGAAACACCATATATTTT.

The chain has TRBV13 and TRBJ1-1, with 7 bases aligning to TRBD1. V dropped 5 bases and J dropped 6; count of bases not matched to a gene: 12. The CDR3 length is 15 residues. CDR1 and CDR2 from the germline V gene are PRHDT and FYEKMQ (reference sequence). This CDR3 is CASSQGGAENAEAFF. For the CDR3, the DNA is TGTGCCAGCAGCCAGGGGGGGGCTGAGAATGCTGAAGCTTTCTTT.

V and J are TRBV4-1 and TRBJ2-3; D not resolved. Germline lookup yields CDR1 MGHRA and CDR2 YSYEKL. Trimming cost V 0 bases and J 10 bases, with 11 bases left between them. This CDR3 has 13 residues. CDR3 sequence reads: CASSQDGPNAQYF. CDR3 in DNA: TGCGCCAGCAGCCAAGATGGACCGAACGCGCAGTATTTT.

The chain recombines TRBV19 with TRBJ1-2, with D perhaps matching TRBD1 (5 bases). Per the germline V gene, CDR1 is LNHDA and CDR2 is SQIVND (reference sequence). The CDR3 spans 16 residues. The V end was cut by 1 base, the J end by 4 bases, with 16 bases between. CDR3 sequence reads: CASSIAGTADFYGYTF. As DNA, the CDR3 is TGTGCCAGTAGTATAGCTGGGACGGCAGATTTCTATGGCTACACCTTC. Variable domain in full (rest from reference TRBV19 and TRBJ1-2): DGGITQSPKYLFRKEGQNVTLSCEQNLNHDAMYWYRQDPGQGLRLIYYSQIVNDFQKGDIAEGYSVSREKKESFPLTVTSAQKNPTAFYLCASSIAGTADFYGYTFGSGTRLTVV.

The V and J genes are TRBV27 and TRBJ2-3; 8 positions agree with TRBD1. V gave up 0 bases and J gave up 1 base; unmatched junction bases: 3. This CDR3 has 16 residues. Germline CDR1 and CDR2: MNHEY and SMNVEV (reference sequence). This chain's CDR3 is CASSLSLTGGTDTQYF. In nucleotides, the CDR3 is TGTGCCAGCAGTTTATCCCTGACAGGGGGCACAGATACGCAGTATTTT.

This chain joins TRBV27 and TRBJ2-5; 14 bases map to TRBD2. The CDR3 totals 15 residues. The V segment lost 8 bases and the J segment 1 base; nucleotides outside the gene matches: 3. Germline V lookup: CDR1 MNHEY, CDR2 SMNVEV (reference sequence). In nucleotides, the CDR3 is TGTGCCAGCGCGACTAGCGGGGGGGCCCAAGAGACCCAGTACTTC. This translates into CASATSGGAQETQYF.

The chain uses TRBV29-1 and TRBJ2-5, with D perhaps matching TRBD1 or TRBD2 (5 bases each). Trimming left V 4 bases short and J 5 bases short, with 20 bases between. CDR3 length equals 15 residues. CDR1 is SQVTM and CDR2 is ANQGSEA in the germline V gene. The CDR3 region has the DNA TGCAGCGTTGTCTGGAGTGGGGACGGCGGGGAGACCCAGTACTTC. Protein sequence: CSVVWSGDGGETQYF.

The chain uses TRBV5-4 and TRBJ2-2; 11 bases are shared with TRBD2. The V and J ends lost 0 bases and 2 bases, in that order; junction bases with no gene match: 6. This CDR3 region has 18 residues. Germline CDR1 reads SGHNT; CDR2 reads YYREEE (reference sequence). The CDR3 DNA sequence: TGTGCCAGCAGCTTGGTTGGGACTAGCGGCTACAACACCGGGGAGCTGTTTTTT. It specifies CASSLVGTSGYNTGELFF.

The genes are TRBV5-6 and TRBJ2-7; 8 bases fit TRBD1. The CDR3 consists of 15 residues. J gave up 2 bases and V 4 bases, and 8 bases lay outside the gene matches. The germline gives CDR1 SGHDT, CDR2 YYEEEE. CDR3 DNA: TGTGCCAGCAGCCCCATCGGGACAGGCCCCTACGAGCAGTACTTC. It codes for CASSPIGTGPYEQYF.

The chain is built from TRBV5-1 and TRBJ2-1, with TRBD1 identical over 9 bases. CDR1 SGHRS and CDR2 YFSETQ come from the germline V gene. This CDR3 spans 15 amino acids. V shed 6 bases and J 3 bases; nucleotides not matched to a gene: 7. For the CDR3, the DNA is TGCGCCAGCAAAGATCTGGACAGGGGCTACAATGAGCAGTTCTTC. It is translated as CASKDLDRGYNEQFF.

This clone was seen just once. The J gene is TRBJ2-1, the V gene TRBV7-9; a weak D match, TRBD1 (5 bases). CDR1 is SEHNR and CDR2 is FQNEAQ in the germline V gene (reference sequence). This CDR3 has 15 amino acids. V was shortened by 1 base and J by 0 bases, with 7 bases between the two germline ends. CDR3 region: CASSLDRSSYNEQFF. The CDR3, as DNA: TGTGCCAGCAGCTTAGACAGGAGCTCCTACAATGAGCAGTTCTTC.

This clone was seen just once. The chain joins TRBV6-5 to TRBJ2-1; 7 nucleotides line up with TRBD2. J was trimmed by 9 bases and V by 0 bases; bases with no gene match: 5. This CDR3 comprises 14 residues. The germline CDR1 and CDR2 sequences are MNHEY and SVGAGI. The CDR3 sequence is CASSYSLSGGEQFF. In nucleotides, the CDR3 is TGTGCCAGCAGTTACTCACTTTCGGGAGGTGAGCAGTTCTTC.

The J gene is TRBJ2-5, the V gene TRBV2; a weak D match, TRBD1 (5 bases). Germline V CDR1 and CDR2: SNHLY, FYNNEI. This CDR3 has 14 residues. Trimming took 2 bases from V and 1 from J, leaving 8 bases between them. DNA for the CDR3: TGTGCCAGCAGTGAAAATGGGGCCCAAGAGACCCAGTACTTC. Amino acid sequence: CASSENGAQETQYF.

This chain connects TRBV7-9 to TRBJ2-7; D is possibly TRBD1 or TRBD2 (6 bases each). This CDR3 spans 16 amino acids. V lost 5 bases, J lost 3 bases, and 20 bases lay in between. The V gene's germline CDR1 is SEHNR and CDR2 FQNEAQ (reference sequence). The CDR3 loop is CASSPTGASPDYEQYF. The CDR3 nucleotides read TGTGCCAGCAGCCCTACGGGGGCTAGCCCTGACTACGAGCAGTACTTC.

This clone was found a few times. The V gene is TRBV7-2, the J gene TRBJ2-5; no reliable D call. The germline gives CDR1 SGHTA, CDR2 FQGNSA. The CDR3 contains 13 residues. V was trimmed by 1 base and J by 5 bases, leaving 8 bases between them. The CDR3 loop reads CASSLDLGETQYF. CDR3 nucleotide sequence: TGTGCCAGCAGCTTAGACCTGGGGGAGACCCAGTACTTC.

The chain joins TRBV7-9 to TRBJ2-7, with 7 bases identical to TRBD1. Germline CDR1 reads SEHNR; CDR2 reads FQNEAQ (reference sequence). The ends lost 11 bases at V and 2 bases at J; junction bases unmatched: 9. This CDR3 has 13 amino acids. This CDR3 is CAGAEGQAYEQYF. As DNA, the CDR3 is TGTGCCGGAGCCGAAGGACAGGCCTACGAGCAGTACTTC.

V and J are TRBV28 and TRBJ2-1; a possible D gene is TRBD1 (6 bases). The CDR3 is 17 amino acids. In germline, CDR1 is MDHEN, CDR2 SYDVKM. V was trimmed by 2 bases and J by 2 bases, leaving 16 bases between them. CDR3 DNA: TGTGCCAGCAGTTTACCCCTGAGGCAGGGGACCTACAATGAGCAGTTCTTC. Protein product: CASSLPLRQGTYNEQFF.

V usage is TRBV6-1 and J usage is TRBJ1-2; D not resolved. Germline assignment: CDR1 MNHNS and CDR2 SASEGT. The CDR3 sequence is 14 residues long. V lost 0 bases and J 4 bases, leaving 9 bases between the germline ends. The CDR3 coding sequence is TGTGCCAGCAGTGAAGCGCTGGGCGGCTATGGCTACACCTTC. Encoded protein: CASSEALGGYGYTF.

The chain joins TRBV19 to TRBJ2-7, with D possibly TRBD1 on 5 matching bases. The ends were cut back, 5 bases at V and 5 bases at J, with 13 bases in the middle. The length of the CDR3 is 13 residues. CDR1 is LNHDA, CDR2 SQIVND, per germline (reference sequence). The CDR3 is CASSVNTGNEQYF. CDR3 bases: TGTGCCAGTAGTGTCAACACAGGCAACGAGCAGTACTTC.

In the case of this clone: This specimen includes other DNA sequences encoding the same CDR3. The rearrangement links TRBV10-2 to TRBJ1-5; no reliable D call. The V end lost 0 bases, the J end lost 0 bases, and 9 bases lay between the germline ends. The germline CDR1 and CDR2 sequences are WSHSY and SAAADI. The CDR3 is 16 residues long. The CDR3, as DNA: TGCGCCAGCAGTGAGTCTCCAGGTAATAGCAATCAGCCCCAGCATTTT. Its protein is CASSESPGNSNQPQHF.

The chain is built from TRBV7-2 and TRBJ2-7, with 9 bases lining up with TRBD2. Germline CDR1 SGHTA, CDR2 FQGNSA. Germline trimming cut 3 bases from V and 3 bases from J; bases unmatched to any gene: 9. The CDR3 runs to 16 residues. The DNA for the CDR3 is TGTGCCAGCAGCTTGGATAGCGGGAGCCCCATCTACGAGCAGTACTTC. It specifies CASSLDSGSPIYEQYF.